This T cell receptor beta chain was identified in a study of T-cell reconstitution after alpha-beta-depleted transplantation in children. For TCRbeta, the library was prepared with unique molecular identifiers. TCRdb reprocessed the PCR reads with MiXCR, giving one entry per CDR3 protein. The table has around 480,000 distinct CDR3 sequences, around a third seen once. This receptor was taken from a human donor who donated a stem cell graft to a child with aplastic anemia. The sequences come from PBMCs from the stem cell graft donor, collected from the stem cell graft.

This CDR3 reads CASSWSTYEQYF. DNA for the CDR3: TGTGCCAGCAGCTGGTCTACCTACGAGCAGTACTTC. This sequence joins TRBV5-6 and TRBJ2-7; D remains ambiguous. Trimming left V 3 bases short and J 2 bases short, with 6 bases between. Germline V gives CDR1 SGHDT, CDR2 YYEEEE. The CDR3 sequence is 12 residues long.